This entry lists 5 T cell receptor beta chains sequenced from one sample in a study of cytomegalovirus exposure and HLA in healthy donors. 60 Vbeta and 13 Jbeta primers were used in PCR. Method: immunoSEQ multiplex PCR; TCRdb's copy keeps in-frame clones and lacks some. Of more than 150,000 clones in the sample, more than 65% were seen once. The sequencing input was PBMCs. The receptor set was obtained from a girl aged 5 to 17 in good health and CMV-seropositive.

The genes are TRBV6-1 and TRBJ1-2; D ambiguous. The germline V gene encodes CDR1 MNHNS and CDR2 SASEGT. The V end was cut by 8 bases, the J end by 0 bases, with 7 bases between. There are 12 residues in the CDR3. CDR3 residues: CASRGTNYGYTF. The CDR3, as DNA: TGTGCCAGCCGTGGTACTAACTATGGCTACACCTTC.

The rearrangement joins TRBV6-6 to TRBJ1-5, with 11 positions matching TRBD1. CDR1 is MNHNY, CDR2 SVGAGI, per germline (reference sequence). Losses at the gene ends were 4 bases for V and 3 bases for J; bases not matched to a gene: 5. This CDR3 is 16 amino acids long. The chain's CDR3 is CASSSGQGAVNQPQHF. In DNA, the CDR3 is TGTGCCAGCAGTTCCGGACAGGGGGCGGTCAATCAGCCCCAGCATTTT.

The V call is TRBV7-9, the J call TRBJ1-5, with 10 bases matching TRBD1. Per the germline V gene, CDR1 is SEHNR and CDR2 is FQNEAQ (reference sequence). The CDR3 is made up of 17 amino acids. Unmatched junction bases numbered 14, after V lost 5 bases and J lost 7 bases. As DNA, the CDR3 is TGTGCCAGCAGCCTGGGTCATGTGACAGGGGGCGGGCAGCCCCAGCATTTT. The encoded protein is CASSLGHVTGGGQPQHF. The variable domain in full, with the rest retrieved from reference TRBV7-9 and TRBJ1-5, is DTGVSQNPRHKITKRGQNVTFRCDPISEHNRLYWYRQTLGQGPEFLTYFQNEAQLEKSRLLSDRFSAERPKGSFSTLEIQRTEQGDSAMYLCASSLGHVTGGGQPQHFGDGTRLSIL.

The chain has TRBV27 and TRBJ2-2, with 7 bases lining up with TRBD1. The CDR3 is 16 amino acids. After removal of 6 bases from V and 2 bases from J, the junction contained 9 bases not matched to a gene. CDR1 and CDR2 from the germline V gene are MNHEY and SMNVEV (reference sequence). CDR3 in amino acids: CASRHRGTRNTGELFF. The CDR3 coding sequence is TGTGCCAGCAGGCACAGGGGAACCCGTAACACCGGGGAGCTGTTTTTT.

The chain combines TRBV4-3 with TRBJ2-3, with TRBD2 matching 12 bases. Losses at the gene ends were 1 base for V and 1 base for J; bases not matched to a gene: 0. The CDR3 length is 16 residues. The germline gives CDR1 LGHNA, CDR2 YSLEER. The CDR3 sequence is CASSQGLAGGTDTQYF. The CDR3 nucleotides read TGCGCCAGCAGCCAAGGACTAGCGGGGGGCACAGATACGCAGTATTTT.